This passage covers 23 T cell receptor beta chains from one sample sequenced in a study of OX40 agonist ivuxolimab in advanced cancers. The method was immunoSEQ multiplex PCR; TCRdb's version includes in-frame clones alone and lacks a portion of them. Of over 70,000 clones in the sample, about 87% were seen once. The sequences come from CD4+ or CD8+ T cells sorted from blood, collected in a trial of the OX40 agonist ivuxolimab. These receptors all stem from an adult with an advanced solid tumor such as melanoma, head and neck, liver or kidney cancer.

J is TRBJ1-5 and V is TRBV6-5, with D possibly being TRBD1 (6 bases). The length of the CDR3 is 13 residues. Trimming stripped 5 bases from V and 6 bases from J, with 11 bases between. Per the germline V gene, CDR1 is MNHEY and CDR2 is SVGAGI. This CDR3 is CASSKMTGQPQHF. The CDR3 DNA sequence: TGTGCCAGCAGTAAGATGACAGGTCAGCCCCAGCATTTT.

This chain links TRBV27 with TRBJ1-6; unclear D gene. V was clipped by 9 bases and J by 5 bases, with 8 bases between them. CDR3 length: 12 amino acids. CDR1 is MNHEY, CDR2 SMNVEV, per germline (reference sequence). The CDR3 DNA follows: TGTGCCAGTGGACGGCATAATTCACCCCTCCACTTT. It translates to CASGRHNSPLHF.

The CDR3 nucleotides read TGTGCCAGCAGCTTAGGGACCGTCTATGGCTACACCTTC. Amino acids: CASSLGTVYGYTF. The rearrangement links TRBV11-3 to TRBJ1-2; D is uncertain. V lost 1 base to trimming and J lost 4 bases, with 7 bases between them. The CDR3 has 13 residues. Per the germline V gene, CDR1 is SGHNT and CDR2 is YENEEA.

This clone was seen only once. CDR3 region: CASSSPGGYNQPQHF. In DNA, the CDR3 is TGTGCCAGCAGCTCCCCAGGGGGCTACAATCAGCCCCAGCATTTT. The chain joins TRBV7-9 to TRBJ1-5; TRBD1 matches at 8 bases. V trimming: 4 bases; J trimming: 3 bases; junction bases outside the gene matches: 5. Germline V gene lookup returns CDR1 SEHNR and CDR2 FQNEAQ (reference sequence). The CDR3 covers 15 residues.

The gene calls are TRBV6-5 and TRBJ2-1; 8 bases are shared with TRBD2. The germline V gene encodes CDR1 MNHEY and CDR2 SVGAGI. The CDR3 runs to 15 residues. The trim removed 5 bases at V and 5 bases at J, leaving 8 bases unmatched. The CDR3 region has the DNA TGTGCCAGCAGTCCTCTAGCGGGTTCTCACAATGAGCAGTTCTTC. Protein sequence: CASSPLAGSHNEQFF.

This clone has a single count. The chain couples TRBV11-1 to TRBJ2-7; no definite D call. Germline values: CDR1 SGHAT, CDR2 FQDESV (reference sequence). CDR3 size: 12 residues. V gave up 4 bases and J gave up 7 bases, with 11 bases separating them. CDR3 in DNA: TGTGCCAGCAGCTCACTTGACTGGGAGCAGTACTTC. It yields the protein CASSSLDWEQYF.

The chain combines TRBV10-2 with TRBJ2-5, with D maybe TRBD2 (6 bases). Trimming cost V 7 bases and J 1 base, with 10 bases left between them. The CDR3 runs to 13 residues. Germline V gives CDR1 WSHSY, CDR2 SAAADI. CDR3 amino acids: CASKGTLQETQYF. As DNA, the CDR3 is TGCGCCAGCAAGGGGACTCTCCAAGAGACCCAGTACTTC.

V and J are TRBV19 and TRBJ2-1; TRBD2 might be the D (6 bases). This CDR3 contains 12 residues. V lost 2 bases, J lost 10 bases, and 9 bases lay in between. Germline CDR1 LNHDA, CDR2 SQIVND (reference sequence). The CDR3 sequence: CASSIWGGEQFF. As DNA, the CDR3 is TGTGCCAGTAGTATATGGGGAGGCGAGCAGTTCTTC. Combining the CDR3 with reference TRBV19 and TRBJ2-1 gives the whole variable domain DGGITQSPKYLFRKEGQNVTLSCEQNLNHDAMYWYRQDPGQGLRLIYYSQIVNDFQKGDIAEGYSVSREKKESFPLTVTSAQKNPTAFYLCASSIWGGEQFFGPGTRLTVL.

This chain links TRBV4-1 with TRBJ2-7; D possibly uses TRBD1 or TRBD2 (5 bases each). The CDR3 is 15 residues long. The V end lost 3 bases, the J end lost 0 bases, and 12 bases lay between the germline ends. The V gene's germline CDR1 is MGHRA and CDR2 YSYEKL. In DNA, the CDR3 is TGCGCCAGCAGCCAGACCACCGGGACCTCCTACGAGCAGTACTTC. Translating it yields CASSQTTGTSYEQYF.

This clone was detected only once. The chain uses TRBV15 and TRBJ2-3; no clear D. The germline CDR1 and CDR2 sequences are LNHNV and YYDKDF (reference sequence). This CDR3 is 15 amino acids long. With 4 bases removed from V and 6 bases from J, the gap between germline ends came to 17 bases. The CDR3 loop is CATSITGPLTDTQYF. CDR3 nucleotides: TGTGCCACCAGCATTACCGGGCCCTTAACGGATACGCAGTATTTT.

In its sample, this clone was seen once. This chain's CDR3 is CATSGVRNTEAFF. The CDR3, as DNA: TGTGCCACCTCAGGGGTTCGGAACACTGAAGCTTTCTTT. This sequence joins TRBV10-3 and TRBJ1-1, with TRBD1 as a possible D gene (6 bases). The CDR3 runs to 13 residues. Germline V lookup: CDR1 ENHRY, CDR2 SYGVKD. V was trimmed by 10 bases and J by 1 base, leaving 13 bases between them.

CDR3 amino acids: CASSQASGETQYF. The CDR3 DNA reads as TGCGCCAGCAGCCAAGCCTCCGGGGAGACCCAGTACTTC. The chain combines TRBV4-1 with TRBJ2-5; D uncertain. Trimming shortened V by 1 base and J by 5 bases, and 8 bases separated the two germline ends. Germline CDR1 and CDR2: MGHRA and YSYEKL. The CDR3 extends over 13 amino acids.

The CDR3 coding sequence is TGTGCCAGCAGCGGACAGGACAGGGGGCTGGAGACCCAGTACTTC. Translating it yields CASSGQDRGLETQYF. The chain joins TRBV9 to TRBJ2-5, with 11 bases fitting TRBD1. This CDR3 is built from 15 residues. CDR1 and CDR2 (germline): SGDLS, YYNGEE. Germline trimming cut 3 bases from V and 5 bases from J; bases unmatched to any gene: 6. Using reference TRBV9 and TRBJ2-5 for the parts outside the CDR3, the full variable domain is DSGVTQTPKHLITATGQRVTLRCSPRSGDLSVYWYQQSLDQGLQFLIQYYNGEERAKGNILERFSAQQFPDLHSELNLSSLELGDSALYFCASSGQDRGLETQYFGPGTRLLVL.

The chain couples TRBV6-6 to TRBJ2-7; 7 bases align to TRBD2. The germline V gene has CDR1 MNHNY and CDR2 SVGAGI (reference sequence). Germline trimming cut 2 bases from V and 2 bases from J; bases unmatched to any gene: 6. The length of the CDR3 is 15 residues. The CDR3 loop is CASSYSGRETYEQYF. CDR3 coding DNA: TGTGCCAGCAGTTACAGTGGGAGGGAGACCTACGAGCAGTACTTC.

This sequence joins TRBV28 and TRBJ1-5, with 8 positions matching TRBD1. This CDR3 spans 13 amino acids. The J segment lost 5 bases and the V segment lost 5 bases, leaving 2 bases of the junction unmatched. Germline CDR1 MDHEN, CDR2 SYDVKM. Written as DNA, the CDR3 is TGTGCCAGCAGTCTCAGGGGGCATCAGCCCCAGCATTTT. Translation gives CASSLRGHQPQHF.

The V call is TRBV6-6, the J call TRBJ1-3; maybe TRBD1 (5 bases). Germline loops: CDR1 MNHNY, CDR2 SVGAGI (reference sequence). Trimming pared 2 bases from V and 4 bases from J, leaving 12 bases between. The CDR3 is 15 amino acids. The CDR3 here is CASSYLGEGGNTIYF. CDR3 bases: TGTGCCAGCAGTTACCTGGGGGAAGGCGGAAACACCATATATTTT.

The genes are TRBV4-1 and TRBJ2-2; TRBD2 matches at 12 bases. The trim removed 4 bases at V and 5 bases at J, leaving 5 bases unmatched. CDR1 and CDR2 (germline): MGHRA, YSYEKL. The CDR3 runs to 16 residues. CDR3 sequence: CASSRGLAGRTGELFF. Written as DNA, the CDR3 is TGCGCCAGCAGCCGTGGACTAGCGGGGAGGACCGGGGAGCTGTTTTTT.

The chain employs TRBV27 and TRBJ2-1, with D perhaps matching TRBD2 (5 bases). Germline V CDR1 and CDR2: MNHEY, SMNVEV (reference sequence). V lost 5 bases and J 12 bases, leaving 20 bases between the germline ends. The CDR3 has 14 residues. CDR3 nucleotide sequence: TGTGCCAGCAGTGAAATAGGTCCTTCCGAGGGGCAGTTCTTC. Translating gives CASSEIGPSEGQFF.

This clone was detected only a few times. The rearrangement links TRBV7-2 to TRBJ2-6; D gene ambiguous. Germline CDR1 is SGHTA and CDR2 is FQGNSA. V was cut by 5 bases and J by 0 bases, with 8 bases left in between. The CDR3 runs to 15 residues. This CDR3 is CASSPDTSGANVLTF. The DNA of the CDR3 is TGTGCCAGCAGCCCCGACACCTCTGGGGCCAACGTCCTGACTTTC. Full variable domain (remainder filled in from reference TRBV7-2 and TRBJ2-6): GAGVSQSPSNKVTEKGKDVELRCDPISGHTALYWYRQSLGQGLEFLIYFQGNSAPDKSGLPSDRFSAERTGGSVSTLTIQRTQQEDSAVYLCASSPDTSGANVLTFGAGSRLTVL.

The chain has TRBV11-2 and TRBJ2-6; D may be TRBD2 (5 bases). CDR1 and CDR2 (germline): SGHAT, FQNNGV. The length of the CDR3 is 16 residues. V was clipped by 0 bases and J by 2 bases, with 8 bases between them. The CDR3 loop reads CASSLDIGAGANVLTF. CDR3 bases: TGTGCCAGCAGCTTAGATATCGGGGCTGGGGCCAACGTCCTGACTTTC.

The genes are TRBV7-9 and TRBJ1-1, with D hard to call. V was pared by 0 bases and J by 4 bases, with 6 bases between. The CDR3 is 13 residues long. Germline lookup yields CDR1 SEHNR and CDR2 FQNEAQ (reference sequence). The CDR3 bases are TGTGCCAGCAGCTTAGCGAGCAGCACTGAAGCTTTCTTT. Translating it yields CASSLASSTEAFF.

This clone occurred a few times. V usage is TRBV4-1 and J usage is TRBJ2-3; 9 bases match TRBD2. Trimming at V came to 0 bases and at J to 0 bases, leaving 4 bases not matched to a gene. Germline V gives CDR1 MGHRA, CDR2 YSYEKL. The length of the CDR3 is 17 residues. The CDR3 reads CASSQDLTSGSTDTQYF. The CDR3 DNA sequence: TGCGCCAGCAGCCAAGATCTGACTAGCGGTAGCACAGATACGCAGTATTTT.

The genes are TRBV5-1 and TRBJ2-1; 11 bases are a match to TRBD1. Trimming took 4 bases from V and 4 from J; bases not matched to a gene: 7. The CDR3 length is 16 residues. Germline V lookup: CDR1 SGHRS, CDR2 YFSETQ. In DNA form, the CDR3 reads TGCGCCAGCAGCCGCCCGGGGACAGGGGGATACAATGAGCAGTTCTTC. It encodes CASSRPGTGGYNEQFF. The complete variable domain, with remaining parts taken from reference TRBV5-1 and TRBJ2-1, reads KAGVTQTPRYLIKTRGQQVTLSCSPISGHRSVSWYQQTPGQGLQFLFEYFSETQRNKGNFPGRFSGRQFSNSRSEMNVSTLELGDSALYLCASSRPGTGGYNEQFFGPGTRLTVL.